The 28 T cell receptor beta chains below come from one sample, sequenced in a study of preoperative IRX-2 immunotherapy in early breast cancer. TCRdb keeps only in-frame clones here, not all; method: immunoSEQ multiplex PCR. In the table there are about 38,000 clones, around four fifths of which are singletons. As for treatment: preoperative locoregional IRX-2 cytokine immunotherapy. The source was lymph node tissue, collected after IRX-2 immunotherapy. These receptors were taken from a human donor with breast cancer.

This clone was observed once. The genes are TRBV28 and TRBJ2-5; D is possibly TRBD1 or TRBD2 (5 bases each). The germline V and J ends were trimmed by 5 bases and 7 bases, with 29 bases remaining between them. The CDR3 sequence is 18 residues long. CDR1 is MDHEN, CDR2 SYDVKM, per germline. The CDR3 spells CASSVTDGRGEPSMTQYF. The CDR3 region has the DNA TGTGCCAGCAGTGTAACAGACGGCCGAGGGGAGCCGTCGATGACCCAGTACTTC.

The chain joins TRBV6-8 to TRBJ2-3; D gene uncertain. This CDR3 is built from 13 residues. Per the germline V gene, CDR1 is MNHGY and CDR2 is SAAAGT. Trimming took off 5 bases at V and 6 bases at J, with 12 bases between the two ends. In DNA, the CDR3 is TGTGCCAGCAGTGGCCAGGCGGCGGATACGCAGTATTTT. Translation gives CASSGQAADTQYF.

The chain has TRBV19 and TRBJ1-5; maybe TRBD1 (6 bases). The V and J ends lost 1 base and 5 bases respectively, with 9 bases between them. The germline gives CDR1 LNHDA, CDR2 SQIVND (reference sequence). The CDR3 covers 14 residues. CDR3 sequence: CASSIVAGDQPQHF. CDR3 sequence (DNA): TGTGCCAGTAGTATAGTGGCAGGGGATCAGCCCCAGCATTTT.

The chain couples TRBV23-1 to TRBJ2-7; 12 bases agree with TRBD2. TRBV23-1 is sorted into the ORF group, with uncertain function. The J segment lost 3 bases and the V segment lost 6 bases, leaving 12 bases of the junction unmatched. CDR3 size: 17 residues. CDR3 sequence (DNA): TGCGCCAGCAGCCAGGGACTGACTAGCGGGGGATACTACGAGCAGTACTTC. It translates to CASSQGLTSGGYYEQYF.

There are a few counts of this clone. This chain links TRBV15 with TRBJ1-2, with D perhaps TRBD1 (6 bases). Germline loops: CDR1 LNHNV, CDR2 YYDKDF (reference sequence). The CDR3 is made up of 14 amino acids. Trimming left V 0 bases short and J 4 bases short, with 9 bases between. In nucleotides, the CDR3 is TGTGCCACCAGCAGAGATAGGGACACCTATGGCTACACCTTC. Residues: CATSRDRDTYGYTF.

The chain has TRBV19 and TRBJ2-1; 12 nucleotides match TRBD2. From germline, CDR1 is LNHDA and CDR2 SQIVND (reference sequence). The V segment lost 6 bases and the J segment 2 bases; nucleotides outside the gene matches: 2. The CDR3 covers 15 residues. The CDR3 DNA follows: TGTGCCAGTAGGAGACTAGCGGGGGCCTACAATGAGCAGTTCTTC. It specifies CASRRLAGAYNEQFF.

The chain has TRBV5-1 and TRBJ1-2; possible D gene TRBD1, 6 bases. From germline, CDR1 is SGHRS and CDR2 YFSETQ. The CDR3 has 16 residues. V gave up 4 bases and J gave up 1 base, with 17 bases separating them. Here the CDR3 reads CASSLQTGSVNYGYTF. CDR3 in DNA: TGCGCCAGCAGCCTTCAAACAGGGTCAGTTAACTATGGCTACACCTTC.

This chain connects TRBV11-1 to TRBJ2-7, with 7 positions matching TRBD1. With V trimmed by 3 bases and J by 3 bases, 8 bases remained unmatched. The CDR3 is 15 amino acids. The germline CDR1 and CDR2 sequences are SGHAT and FQDESV (reference sequence). CDR3: CASSLEPGGGYEQYF. CDR3 coding DNA: TGTGCCAGCAGCTTGGAACCAGGGGGTGGCTACGAGCAGTACTTC. Combining the CDR3 with reference TRBV11-1 and TRBJ2-7 gives the whole variable domain EAEVAQSPRYKITEKSQAVAFWCDPISGHATLYWYRQILGQGPELLVQFQDESVVDDSQLPKDRFSAERLKGVDSTLKIQPAELGDSAMYLCASSLEPGGGYEQYFGPGTRLTVT.

The V and J genes are TRBV30 and TRBJ1-1; D not certain. The germline CDR1 and CDR2 sequences are GTSNPN and SVGIG (reference sequence). The germline V and J ends were trimmed by 1 base and 4 bases, with 10 bases remaining between them. This CDR3 has 13 amino acids. The CDR3 spells CAWSDHPATEAFF. The CDR3 DNA reads as TGTGCCTGGAGTGATCATCCGGCCACTGAAGCTTTCTTT.

A single count supports this clone. The V gene is TRBV19, the J gene TRBJ1-2, with D maybe TRBD1 (5 bases). The CDR3 runs to 14 residues. Germline loops: CDR1 LNHDA, CDR2 SQIVND (reference sequence). With 2 bases removed from V and 4 bases from J, the gap between germline ends came to 11 bases. CDR3 residues: CASSILGQGYGYTF. The CDR3, as DNA: TGTGCCAGTAGTATACTGGGGCAGGGCTATGGCTACACCTTC. The full variable domain, in which reference TRBV19 and TRBJ1-2 provide the parts outside the CDR3, is DGGITQSPKYLFRKEGQNVTLSCEQNLNHDAMYWYRQDPGQGLRLIYYSQIVNDFQKGDIAEGYSVSREKKESFPLTVTSAQKNPTAFYLCASSILGQGYGYTFGSGTRLTVV.

The chain is built from TRBV11-3 and TRBJ1-1, with D perhaps matching TRBD1 (5 bases). Trimming took off 5 bases at V and 0 bases at J, with 19 bases between the two ends. This CDR3 spans 17 amino acids. Germline V gene sequence: CDR1 SGHNT, CDR2 YENEEA. CDR3 sequence reads: CASSQGGARQMNTEAFF. Written as DNA, the CDR3 is TGTGCCAGCAGCCAAGGAGGAGCCCGACAGATGAACACTGAAGCTTTCTTT.

This clone was picked up a small number of times. This rearrangement joins TRBV10-1 to TRBJ1-1; no firm D call. This CDR3 has 12 residues. Trimming cost V 3 bases and J 1 base, with 3 bases left between them. Germline lookup yields CDR1 WNHNN and CDR2 SYGVQD (reference sequence). The CDR3 region has the DNA TGCGCCAGCAGTGACCAGAACACTGAAGCTTTCTTT. Its translation: CASSDQNTEAFF.

This sequence joins TRBV28 and TRBJ2-7; D might be TRBD1 (6 bases). This CDR3 contains 12 residues. The germline CDR1 and CDR2 sequences are MDHEN and SYDVKM. Trimming shortened V by 4 bases and J by 4 bases, and 8 bases separated the two germline ends. The CDR3 here is CASSSGQYEQYF. CDR3 coding DNA: TGTGCCAGCAGTTCGGGACAATACGAGCAGTACTTC.

V and J are TRBV28 and TRBJ1-4; no clear D. The ends were cut back, 2 bases at V and 2 bases at J, with 12 bases in the middle. The CDR3 covers 16 residues. Germline CDR1 MDHEN, CDR2 SYDVKM. DNA for the CDR3: TGTGCCAGCAGTTTAGAGCAGGTCGAGACTAATGAAAAACTGTTTTTT. Encoded protein: CASSLEQVETNEKLFF.

The CDR3 here is CASSQVVDRGRTGELFF. CDR3 nucleotide sequence: TGTGCCAGCAGCCAAGTAGTTGACAGGGGTCGTACCGGGGAGCTGTTTTTT. V gene TRBV14 combines with J gene TRBJ2-2; 8 nucleotides match TRBD1. The V gene end was trimmed by 1 base and the J gene end by 5 bases; junction bases not matched to a gene: 9. CDR1 and CDR2 (germline): SGHDN, FVKESK. The CDR3 covers 17 residues.

Points on this clone: Compared with germline, one end of the junction differs, possibly owing to a read error. The V call is TRBV6-8, the J call TRBJ1-3; D unresolved. This CDR3 is 14 amino acids long. Germline values: CDR1 MNHGY, CDR2 SAAAGT. The CDR3 DNA is TGTGCCATCAGTGGCCAGGACCGTGGAAACACCATATATTTT. Translating it yields CAISGQDRGNTIYF.

V gene TRBV6-8 combines with J gene TRBJ2-7; the D gene is possibly TRBD1 (6 bases). The CDR3 is 14 amino acids. V was shortened by 6 bases and J by 0 bases, with 12 bases between the two germline ends. CDR1 MNHGY and CDR2 SAAAGT come from the germline V gene. The DNA of the CDR3 is TGTGCCAGCAGGAATAACAGGGACTCCTACGAGCAGTACTTC. Its protein product is CASRNNRDSYEQYF.

The rearrangement uses TRBV6-7 and TRBJ2-5; D may be TRBD2 (5 bases). TRBV6-7 counts as an open reading frame of uncertain function. The CDR3 runs to 11 residues. V was cut by 8 bases and J by 4 bases, with 8 bases left in between. The CDR3 DNA is TGTGCCAGCCAAGAGGGAGAGACCCAGTACTTC. It is translated as CASQEGETQYF.

The J gene is TRBJ2-1, the V gene TRBV11-3; 10 positions agree with TRBD2. Unmatched junction bases numbered 5, after V lost 5 bases and J lost 4 bases. This CDR3 comprises 15 residues. CDR1 and CDR2 (germline): SGHNT, YENEEA. The chain's CDR3 is CASSTRTSGYNEQFF. The CDR3 bases are TGTGCCAGCAGCACTAGGACTAGCGGTTACAATGAGCAGTTCTTC. Combining the CDR3 with reference TRBV11-3 and TRBJ2-1 gives the whole variable domain EAGVVQSPRYKIIEKKQPVAFWCNPISGHNTLYWYLQNLGQGPELLIRYENEEAVDDSQLPKDRFSAERLKGVDSTLKIQPAELGDSAVYLCASSTRTSGYNEQFFGPGTRLTVL.

The V call is TRBV10-2, the J call TRBJ2-1, with TRBD2 identical over 8 bases. The CDR3 is 15 residues long. Germline V CDR1 and CDR2: WSHSY, SAAADI. The V gene end was trimmed by 3 bases and the J gene end by 4 bases; junction bases not matched to a gene: 5. The CDR3 sequence is CASSDGGGLYNEQFF. The CDR3 DNA reads TGCGCCAGCAGTGACGGCGGGGGGCTTTACAATGAGCAGTTCTTC.

The CDR3 sequence is CASGRQATNEKLFF. The CDR3 bases are TGTGCCAGCGGGCGGCAGGCGACTAATGAAAAACTGTTTTTT. V usage is TRBV19 and J usage is TRBJ1-4; D is ambiguous. Germline CDR1 reads LNHDA; CDR2 reads SQIVND (reference sequence). V lost 9 bases and J lost 2, with 13 bases in between. CDR3 length: 14 amino acids. Looking up the rest from reference TRBV19 and TRBJ1-4 gives the full variable domain: DGGITQSPKYLFRKEGQNVTLSCEQNLNHDAMYWYRQDPGQGLRLIYYSQIVNDFQKGDIAEGYSVSREKKESFPLTVTSAQKNPTAFYLCASGRQATNEKLFFGSGTQLSVL.

The chain has TRBV23-1 and TRBJ2-5; D is undetermined. TRBV23-1 qualifies as an ORF whose function is uncertain. The CDR3 loop spans 17 amino acids. The ends were cut back, 6 bases at V and 5 bases at J, with 25 bases in the middle. As DNA, the CDR3 is TGCGCCAGCAGCCAGTCTTTAGGGCCGATCCGGCGGGAGACCCAGTACTTC. This encodes CASSQSLGPIRRETQYF.

The genes are TRBV12-5 and TRBJ1-1, with D possibly matching TRBD1 (5 bases). The CDR3 has 15 residues. Germline V gene sequence: CDR1 LGHNT, CDR2 FRNRAP. The V gene lost 4 bases and the J gene lost 0 bases, with 12 bases spanning the gap. The CDR3: CASGSGDHMNTEAFF. CDR3 bases: TGTGCTAGTGGTTCTGGGGACCACATGAACACTGAAGCTTTCTTT.

The V and J genes are TRBV6-8 and TRBJ2-7; 10 bases are shared with TRBD1. Germline V gene sequence: CDR1 MNHGY, CDR2 SAAAGT. Germline trimming cut 10 bases from V and 3 bases from J; bases unmatched to any gene: 6. CDR3 length equals 13 residues. CDR3 coding DNA: TGTGCCATCAAGGGACAGGGGAACTACGAGCAGTACTTC. As protein: CAIKGQGNYEQYF.

This clone was detected once. The rearrangement joins TRBV5-1 to TRBJ2-6, with a weak D call TRBD1 (5 bases). Germline CDR1 SGHRS, CDR2 YFSETQ. Trimming left V 3 bases short and J 0 bases short, with 13 bases between. The CDR3 has 17 amino acids. Here the CDR3 reads CASSSGQLRSGANVLTF. The CDR3 bases are TGCGCCAGCAGCTCCGGACAACTCCGCTCTGGGGCCAACGTCCTGACTTTC.

This chain connects TRBV7-2 to TRBJ2-3; a possible D gene is TRBD2 (6 bases). CDR3 length: 13 residues. V was clipped by 8 bases and J by 6 bases, with 15 bases between them. Germline V gene sequence: CDR1 SGHTA, CDR2 FQGNSA. The CDR3 is CASGTGVEDTQYF. The CDR3 DNA sequence: TGTGCCAGCGGGACGGGGGTGGAGGATACGCAGTATTTT. The whole variable domain, remainder taken from reference TRBV7-2 and TRBJ2-3, is GAGVSQSPSNKVTEKGKDVELRCDPISGHTALYWYRQSLGQGLEFLIYFQGNSAPDKSGLPSDRFSAERTGGSVSTLTIQRTQQEDSAVYLCASGTGVEDTQYFGPGTRLTVL.

J is TRBJ2-5 and V is TRBV6-7; tentatively, D is TRBD1 (5 bases). TRBV6-7 qualifies as an ORF whose function is uncertain. V lost 2 bases and J 3 bases, leaving 16 bases between the germline ends. The CDR3 sequence is 16 residues long. The CDR3 protein is CASSYSYRFMEETQYF. CDR3 in DNA: TGTGCCAGCAGTTACAGTTACAGGTTTATGGAAGAGACCCAGTACTTC.

Here the CDR3 DNA reads TGTGCCTGGAGTAGATTTGGGGACAGGGAAAATGGCTACACCTTC. Its protein is CAWSRFGDRENGYTF. The V and J genes are TRBV30 and TRBJ1-2; TRBD1 matches at 9 bases. V shed 2 bases and J 6 bases; nucleotides not matched to a gene: 10. Germline V gives CDR1 GTSNPN, CDR2 SVGIG (reference sequence). The CDR3 contains 15 residues.